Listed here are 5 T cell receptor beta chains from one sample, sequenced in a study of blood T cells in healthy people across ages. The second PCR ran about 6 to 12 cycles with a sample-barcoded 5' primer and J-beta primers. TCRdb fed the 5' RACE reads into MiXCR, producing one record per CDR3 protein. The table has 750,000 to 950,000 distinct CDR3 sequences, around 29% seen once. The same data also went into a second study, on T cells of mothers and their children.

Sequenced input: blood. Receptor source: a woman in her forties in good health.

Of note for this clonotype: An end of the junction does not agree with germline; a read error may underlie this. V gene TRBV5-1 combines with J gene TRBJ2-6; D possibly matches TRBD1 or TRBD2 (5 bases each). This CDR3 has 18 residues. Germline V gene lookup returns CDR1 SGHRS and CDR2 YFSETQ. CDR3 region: CASSQARGLGSGANVRTF. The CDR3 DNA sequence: TGCGCCAGCAGCCAAGCCCGGGGTTTGGGCTCTGGGGCCAACGTCCGGACTTTC. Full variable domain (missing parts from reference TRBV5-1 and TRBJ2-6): KAGVTQTPRYLIKTRGQQVTLSCSPISGHRSVSWYQQTPGQGLQFLFEYFSETQRNKGNFPGRFSGRQFSNSRSEMNVSTLELGDSALYLCASSQARGLGSGANVRTFGAGSRLTVL.

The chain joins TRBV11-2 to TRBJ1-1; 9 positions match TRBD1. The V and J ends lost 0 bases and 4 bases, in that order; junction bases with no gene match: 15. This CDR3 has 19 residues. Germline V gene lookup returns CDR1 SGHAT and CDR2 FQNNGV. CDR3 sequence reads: CASSLDGVDRGIRGTEAFF. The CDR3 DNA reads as TGTGCCAGCAGCTTAGATGGAGTAGACAGGGGGATTCGGGGCACTGAAGCTTTCTTT. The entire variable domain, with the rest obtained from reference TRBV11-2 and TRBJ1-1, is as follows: EAGVAQSPRYKIIEKRQSVAFWCNPISGHATLYWYQQILGQGPKLLIQFQNNGVVDDSQLPKDRFSAERLKGVDSTLKIQPAKLEDSAVYLCASSLDGVDRGIRGTEAFFGQGTRLTVV.

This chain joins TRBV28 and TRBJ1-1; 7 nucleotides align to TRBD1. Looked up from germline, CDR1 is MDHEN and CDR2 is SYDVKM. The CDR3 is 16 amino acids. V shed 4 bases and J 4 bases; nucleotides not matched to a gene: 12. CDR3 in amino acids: CASSSPGFAGGTEAFF. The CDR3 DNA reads TGTGCCAGCAGTTCCCCCGGGTTTGCAGGGGGCACTGAAGCTTTCTTT.

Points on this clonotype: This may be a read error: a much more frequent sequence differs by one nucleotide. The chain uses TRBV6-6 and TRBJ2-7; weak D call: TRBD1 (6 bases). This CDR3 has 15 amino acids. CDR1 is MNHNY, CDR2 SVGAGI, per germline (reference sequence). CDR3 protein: CASSYSAGASYEQHF. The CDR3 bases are TGTGCCAGCAGTTACTCGGCAGGGGCCTCCTACGAGCAGCACTTC.

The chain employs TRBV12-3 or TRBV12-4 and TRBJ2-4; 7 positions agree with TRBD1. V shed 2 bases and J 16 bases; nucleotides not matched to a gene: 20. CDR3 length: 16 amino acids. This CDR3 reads CASSLNRDSRQHSVYF. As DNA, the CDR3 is TGTGCCAGCAGTTTAAATCGGGACAGTCGTCAACATTCAGTATACTTC.